Listed here are 32 T cell receptor beta chains from one sample, sequenced in a study of shared clonotypes between healthy human individuals. Libraries were prepared by immunoSEQ multiplex PCR; TCRdb keeps only in-frame clonotypes and omits some of them. The sample yields 950,000 to 1,300,000 clones, roughly 75% seen once. Sample: memory CD4+ T cells sorted from blood. Regarding subset: CD45RA-negative fraction. These receptors were collected from a young man in good health.

The chain couples TRBV7-9 to TRBJ2-3, with TRBD2 matching 12 bases. After removal of 6 bases from V and 3 bases from J, the junction contained 7 bases not matched to a gene. The CDR3 spans 16 residues. Germline CDR1 reads SEHNR; CDR2 reads FQNEAQ (reference sequence). The CDR3 loop is CASSSRLAGATDTQYF. CDR3 DNA: TGTGCCAGCAGTTCTCGACTAGCGGGAGCTACAGATACGCAGTATTTT.

The chain is built from TRBV11-3 and TRBJ2-3; a weak D match, TRBD2 (6 bases). V was cut by 5 bases and J by 3 bases, with 18 bases left in between. CDR3 length: 16 amino acids. In germline, CDR1 is SGHNT, CDR2 YENEEA. This chain's CDR3 is CASSRWGDGETDTQYF. As DNA, the CDR3 is TGTGCCAGCAGCCGATGGGGGGACGGGGAGACAGATACGCAGTATTTT.

The chain uses TRBV10-2 and TRBJ2-7; D perhaps matches TRBD1 (5 bases). The V gene's germline CDR1 is WSHSY and CDR2 SAAADI. The CDR3 extends over 12 amino acids. Trimming removed 6 bases at V and 4 bases at J, with 10 bases between. In nucleotides, the CDR3 is TGCGCCAGCAGCCGCCAGGGTTACGAGCAGTACTTC. Protein sequence: CASSRQGYEQYF.

The CDR3 bases are TGTGCCTGGAGCCATCACGGACTAGCGGGAGGGTCGGGTGAGCAGTTCTTC. Translation gives CAWSHHGLAGGSGEQFF. The J gene is TRBJ2-1, the V gene TRBV30; TRBD2 matches at 15 bases. Germline CDR1 and CDR2: GTSNPN and SVGIG (reference sequence). V lost 3 bases to trimming and J lost 9 bases; unmatched junction nucleotides: 12. The CDR3 consists of 17 residues.

V gene TRBV6-1 combines with J gene TRBJ2-2; a weak D match, TRBD1 (6 bases). The germline CDR1 and CDR2 sequences are MNHNS and SASEGT. The length of the CDR3 is 15 residues. V dropped 6 bases and J dropped 2 bases, with 13 bases sitting between them. The CDR3 loop reads CASRNRDKNTGELFF. CDR3 DNA: TGTGCCAGCAGGAACCGGGACAAAAACACCGGGGAGCTGTTTTTT.

This chain joins TRBV29-1 and TRBJ2-1; 10 nucleotides match TRBD2. V was clipped by 8 bases and J by 6 bases; unmatched bases: 19. CDR1 SQVTM and CDR2 ANQGSEA come from the germline V gene. This CDR3 has 17 amino acids. For the CDR3, the DNA is TGCAGCCCCCTTCCCCGTAGCGGGGGGTTCAATTTCAATGAGCAGTTCTTC. It is translated as CSPLPRSGGFNFNEQFF.

The chain links TRBV7-2 to TRBJ2-2; D call uncertain. The germline CDR1 and CDR2 sequences are SGHTA and FQGNSA. The CDR3 covers 14 residues. Trimming shortened V by 5 bases and J by 6 bases, and 13 bases separated the two germline ends. The CDR3 region has the DNA TGTGCCAGCAGCGCCAGGACGCAAGCCGGGGAGCTGTTTTTT. It codes for CASSARTQAGELFF.

For this clone: Other DNA sequences in the sample encode the same CDR3. The V gene is TRBV5-6, the J gene TRBJ2-7; D gene ambiguous. CDR1 and CDR2 from the germline V gene are SGHDT and YYEEEE. The length of the CDR3 is 13 residues. V lost 4 bases and J 2 bases, leaving 10 bases between the germline ends. The CDR3 spells CASSPGPTYEQYF. Here the CDR3 DNA reads TGTGCCAGCAGCCCGGGTCCTACCTACGAGCAGTACTTC.

V and J are TRBV5-5 and TRBJ2-7, with D perhaps being TRBD1 or TRBD2 (6 bases each). The CDR3 covers 14 residues. Looked up from germline, CDR1 is SGHKS and CDR2 is YYEKEE (reference sequence). V lost 4 bases and J lost 4, with 15 bases in between. The CDR3: CASSTLGGIYEQYF. CDR3 coding DNA: TGTGCCAGCAGCACCCTGGGGGGCATTTACGAGCAGTACTTC. The whole variable domain, filled in from reference TRBV5-5 and TRBJ2-7, reads DAGVTQSPTHLIKTRGQQVTLRCSPISGHKSVSWYQQVLGQGPQFIFQYYEKEERGRGNFPDRFSARQFPNYSSELNVNALLLGDSALYLCASSTLGGIYEQYFGPGTRLTVT.

This chain uses TRBV10-2 with TRBJ1-5; tentative D call: TRBD1 (6 bases). The CDR3 has 13 residues. V lost 6 bases to trimming and J lost 4 bases, with 10 bases between them. Germline CDR1 and CDR2: WSHSY and SAAADI. The CDR3 bases are TGCGCCAGCAGCTACCAGGGGAATCAGCCCCAGCATTTT. Its protein is CASSYQGNQPQHF.

This clone was seen a handful of times. The identical CDR3 is also encoded by other nucleotide sequences in the sample. This rearrangement joins TRBV7-2 to TRBJ2-5; D is unresolved. V lost 3 bases and J lost 5, with 7 bases in between. CDR1 is SGHTA, CDR2 FQGNSA, per germline. The CDR3 spans 12 residues. CDR3 sequence (DNA): TGTGCCAGCAGCTTTGGGTGGGAGACCCAGTACTTC. Translated, it gives CASSFGWETQYF.

The gene calls are TRBV2 and TRBJ1-2; D unclear. Trimming took 7 bases from V and 8 from J, leaving 17 bases between them. The CDR3 totals 13 residues. The germline gives CDR1 SNHLY, CDR2 FYNNEI. The CDR3 bases are TGTGCCAGCACCCTACTGGAGGAGGCAGGCTACACCTTC. This codes for CASTLLEEAGYTF.

V gene TRBV5-1 combines with J gene TRBJ2-7; TRBD2 matches 8 bases. This CDR3 contains 16 residues. Germline loops: CDR1 SGHRS, CDR2 YFSETQ. V lost 0 bases, J lost 5 bases, and 10 bases stayed unmatched. The CDR3 DNA follows: TGCGCCAGCAGCTTGGTTGCGGGAGGTGTTCGGGACGAGCAGTACTTC. Protein product: CASSLVAGGVRDEQYF. Supplemented by reference TRBV5-1 and TRBJ2-7, the full variable domain reads KAGVTQTPRYLIKTRGQQVTLSCSPISGHRSVSWYQQTPGQGLQFLFEYFSETQRNKGNFPGRFSGRQFSNSRSEMNVSTLELGDSALYLCASSLVAGGVRDEQYFGPGTRLTVT.

The chain has TRBV7-3 and TRBJ2-1, with 8 bases aligning to TRBD2. This CDR3 region has 15 residues. The J segment lost 2 bases and the V segment lost 4 bases, leaving 4 bases of the junction unmatched. Germline values: CDR1 SGHTA, CDR2 FQGTGA. CDR3: CASSSGGDPYNEQFF. Here the CDR3 DNA reads TGTGCCAGCAGCTCGGGGGGGGACCCCTACAATGAGCAGTTCTTC.

CDR3: CASSIQETQYF. CDR3 coding DNA: TGTGCCAGCAGTATCCAAGAGACCCAGTACTTC. The chain employs TRBV6-1 and TRBJ2-5; D unclear. The CDR3 has 11 amino acids. Trimming took 5 bases from V and 1 from J, leaving 2 bases between them. Germline V gene data show CDR1 as MNHNS and CDR2 as SASEGT.

This chain joins TRBV6-1 and TRBJ1-5, with TRBD1 as a possible D gene (5 bases). This CDR3 comprises 13 residues. The V end was cut by 4 bases, the J end by 4 bases, with 8 bases between. Germline lookup yields CDR1 MNHNS and CDR2 SASEGT. The CDR3 protein is CASSATENQPQHF. CDR3 DNA: TGTGCCAGCAGTGCGACAGAAAATCAGCCCCAGCATTTT.

Of note for this clone: A read error may produce the germline difference seen at one junction end. The CDR3 nucleotides read TGTGCCAGCAGTTATGGAGGGGACGGGACCCTTCTTTTC. Translation: CASSYGGDGTLLF. The rearrangement uses TRBV6-5 and TRBJ2-7; TRBD2 might be the D (6 bases). Looked up from germline, CDR1 is MNHEY and CDR2 is SVGAGI. CDR3 length equals 13 residues.

The chain has TRBV21-1 and TRBJ1-5; TRBD1, the table's D call, lacks a check against the DNA. TRBV21-1 has pseudogene status. This CDR3 contains 17 residues. CDR3 loop: CASSPLGASSRFQPQHF. Here the CDR3 DNA reads TGTGCCAGCAGCCCCTTAGGGGCCTCATCTCGTTTCCAGCCCCAGCATTTT.

The chain uses TRBV5-1 and TRBJ2-2; D could derive from TRBD1 or TRBD2 (5 bases each). This CDR3 spans 14 amino acids. The germline V gene encodes CDR1 SGHRS and CDR2 YFSETQ. V gave up 4 bases and J gave up 3 bases, with 10 bases separating them. In DNA, the CDR3 is TGCGCCAGCAGCCCGGGGACGGACACCGGGGAGCTGTTTTTT. This sequence encodes CASSPGTDTGELFF.

The V gene is TRBV2, the J gene TRBJ2-5; maybe TRBD1 (5 bases). The germline gives CDR1 SNHLY, CDR2 FYNNEI. The CDR3 is 14 amino acids. V was shortened by 7 bases and J by 3 bases, with 15 bases between the two germline ends. The CDR3 loop is CASNRGRTEETQYF. CDR3 DNA sequence: TGTGCCAGCAATAGGGGCCGAACAGAAGAGACCCAGTACTTC.

This clone was recorded a few times. V is TRBV6-1 and J is TRBJ2-1; D ambiguous. This CDR3 has 16 residues. From germline, CDR1 is MNHNS and CDR2 SASEGT. V lost 1 base, J lost 1 base, and 11 bases lay in between. The CDR3 loop is CASSEEAVPSYNEQFF. CDR3 DNA: TGTGCCAGCAGTGAAGAGGCAGTACCATCCTACAATGAGCAGTTCTTC.

The chain employs TRBV7-9 and TRBJ2-5; 7 bases line up with TRBD2. The length of the CDR3 is 14 residues. Germline lookup yields CDR1 SEHNR and CDR2 FQNEAQ (reference sequence). J gave up 2 bases and V 5 bases, and 5 bases lay outside the gene matches. CDR3 DNA sequence: TGTGCCAGCAGCCGCCTGGGGGGGCAAGAGACCCAGTACTTC. Amino acid sequence: CASSRLGGQETQYF.

This clone has only a few counts. J is TRBJ1-1 and V is TRBV2; the D is unclear. Germline CDR1 and CDR2: SNHLY and FYNNEI. This CDR3 region has 14 residues. V lost 2 bases and J 0 bases, leaving 7 bases between the germline ends. CDR3 sequence: CASSEIRMNTEAFF. DNA of the CDR3: TGTGCCAGCAGTGAAATACGAATGAACACTGAAGCTTTCTTT.

This clone was detected once. The chain links TRBV2 to TRBJ1-2; weak D call: TRBD1 (5 bases). This CDR3 spans 11 amino acids. V gave up 3 bases and J gave up 12 bases, with 11 bases separating them. The germline V gene has CDR1 SNHLY and CDR2 FYNNEI. CDR3 protein: CASSEDNRHTF. CDR3 bases: TGTGCCAGCAGTGAGGACAATCGACACACCTTC.

In its sample, this clone was seen once. CDR3 sequence (DNA): TGTGCCAGTAGTATTCTTACAGGGGGCGATTCACCCCTCCACTTT. Translated: CASSILTGGDSPLHF. The chain links TRBV19 to TRBJ1-6, with 9 positions matching TRBD1. Trimming cost V 3 bases and J 8 bases; bases outside gene matches: 5. This CDR3 is 15 amino acids long. Per germline, CDR1 LNHDA and CDR2 SQIVND (reference sequence). Supplemented by reference TRBV19 and TRBJ1-6, the full variable domain reads DGGITQSPKYLFRKEGQNVTLSCEQNLNHDAMYWYRQDPGQGLRLIYYSQIVNDFQKGDIAEGYSVSREKKESFPLTVTSAQKNPTAFYLCASSILTGGDSPLHFGNGTRLTVT.

This clone has only one observation. The chain employs TRBV2 and TRBJ1-4; unclear D gene. Germline-derived CDR1 and CDR2 are SNHLY and FYNNEI. The germline V and J ends were trimmed by 4 bases and 3 bases, with 12 bases remaining between them. This CDR3 spans 15 amino acids. The CDR3 DNA reads TGTGCCAGCAGTGGGGCAGTTAGCTCTAATGAAAAACTGTTTTTT. It encodes CASSGAVSSNEKLFF.

The genes are TRBV7-2 and TRBJ2-1; 7 positions match TRBD2. This CDR3 contains 15 residues. V dropped 5 bases and J dropped 8; count of bases not matched to a gene: 12. Germline-derived CDR1 and CDR2 are SGHTA and FQGNSA. The CDR3 sequence: CASSPGGSPVYEQFF. The CDR3 DNA sequence: TGTGCCAGCAGCCCGGGCGGGAGTCCGGTCTATGAGCAGTTCTTC.

This clone has only a few counts. The DNA for the CDR3 is TGTGCCAGCAGGCCGGGGACCCAAGGCTCCTATAATTCACCCCTCCACTTT. It is translated as CASRPGTQGSYNSPLHF. The chain carries TRBV27 and TRBJ1-6; possibly TRBD1 for D (5 bases). Germline V gene data show CDR1 as MNHEY and CDR2 as SMNVEV (reference sequence). V was pared by 6 bases and J by 0 bases, with 15 bases between. The CDR3 extends over 17 amino acids.

The chain recombines TRBV18 with TRBJ1-1; D uncertain. Trimming left V 8 bases short and J 1 base short, with 17 bases between. CDR1 KGHSH and CDR2 LQKENI come from the germline V gene. This CDR3 spans 15 amino acids. The CDR3 is CASAKGFLENTEAFF. For the CDR3, the DNA is TGTGCCAGCGCCAAGGGCTTTCTTGAGAACACTGAAGCTTTCTTT.

The chain is built from TRBV10-3 and TRBJ2-5; 8 bases match TRBD2. The CDR3 length is 15 residues. V was pared by 6 bases and J by 5 bases, with 11 bases of the junction left unmatched. Germline loops: CDR1 ENHRY, CDR2 SYGVKD. The CDR3 DNA sequence: TGTGCCATCAGGGAAGGAGGGGGACTAGGGGAGACCCAGTACTTC. This translates into CAIREGGGLGETQYF.

The chain couples TRBV27 to TRBJ2-7, with D possibly being TRBD1 (6 bases). CDR3 size: 16 residues. V dropped 3 bases and J dropped 1 base, with 16 bases sitting between them. CDR1 is MNHEY and CDR2 is SMNVEV in the germline V gene (reference sequence). Here the CDR3 reads CASSFGTGLKSYEQYF. DNA of the CDR3: TGTGCCAGCAGTTTTGGAACAGGGTTAAAGTCCTACGAGCAGTACTTC.

The chain carries TRBV19 and TRBJ2-7; D is unresolved. Germline assignment: CDR1 LNHDA and CDR2 SQIVND (reference sequence). The V end lost 5 bases, the J end lost 2 bases, and 7 bases lay between the germline ends. This CDR3 spans 12 amino acids. CDR3 region: CASSDLAYEQYF. DNA of the CDR3: TGTGCCAGTAGTGACCTGGCCTACGAGCAGTACTTC.